Presented here are 12 T cell receptor beta chains from one specimen sequenced in a study of T cell changes during pregnancy in multiple sclerosis. The protocol was immunoSEQ multiplex PCR, while the TCRdb copy is restricted to in-frame clones and leaves out a portion. The sample has approximately 130,000 clones; 95% to 98% are singletons. Here the sequenced sample was peripheral blood, taken after pregnancy. The receptors originated from a female donor with multiple sclerosis, enrolled in a pregnancy study.

This chain joins TRBV10-3 and TRBJ2-1; D gene uncertain. V gave up 10 bases and J gave up 0 bases, with 10 bases separating them. The CDR3 is made up of 13 amino acids. Germline CDR1 reads ENHRY; CDR2 reads SYGVKD. Written as DNA, the CDR3 is TGTGCCACGAACCCGAGCTCCTACAATGAGCAGTTCTTC. The encoded protein is CATNPSSYNEQFF.

The chain uses TRBV14 and TRBJ1-5; no firm D call. The CDR3 runs to 14 residues. CDR1 and CDR2 from the germline V gene are SGHDN and FVKESK. The V gene lost 0 bases and the J gene lost 5 bases, with 8 bases spanning the gap. The CDR3 loop reads CASSQDRKDQPQHF. CDR3 DNA: TGTGCCAGCAGCCAAGACAGGAAGGATCAGCCCCAGCATTTT. Variable domain in full (rest from reference TRBV14 and TRBJ1-5): EAGVTQFPSHSVIEKGQTVTLRCDPISGHDNLYWYRRVMGKEIKFLLHFVKESKQDESGMPNNRFLAERTGGTYSTLKVQPAELEDSGVYFCASSQDRKDQPQHFGDGTRLSIL.

The chain couples TRBV6-7 to TRBJ2-1, with 9 bases identical to TRBD2. TRBV6-7 is known as an ORF, though its function is uncertain. V lost 7 bases to trimming and J lost 0 bases; unmatched junction nucleotides: 7. There are 16 residues in the CDR3. The CDR3 nucleotides read TGTGCCAGCAACACCCTTAGCGGGAGCTCCTACAATGAGCAGTTCTTC. The encoded protein is CASNTLSGSSYNEQFF.

The DNA of the CDR3 is TGTGCCAGCAGTCTGAGCGGACCCAATGAGCAGTTCTTC. It encodes CASSLSGPNEQFF. V usage is TRBV27 and J usage is TRBJ2-1; D is possibly TRBD2 (5 bases). Trimming removed 5 bases at V and 6 bases at J, with 11 bases between. Germline V CDR1 and CDR2: MNHEY, SMNVEV (reference sequence). The CDR3 has 13 residues.

The chain combines TRBV6-5 with TRBJ2-1, with TRBD2 identical over 14 bases. V dropped 2 bases and J dropped 6; count of bases not matched to a gene: 3. CDR1 and CDR2 from the germline V gene are MNHEY and SVGAGI. The CDR3 is made up of 16 amino acids. The CDR3 bases are TGTGCCAGCAGTTACGCGGGACTAGCGGGAGCCAATGAGCAGTTCTTC. Its protein product is CASSYAGLAGANEQFF.

The gene calls are TRBV5-4 and TRBJ2-1, with TRBD2 matching over 10 bases. The CDR3 spans 16 residues. Trimming took 0 bases from V and 5 from J; bases not matched to a gene: 5. Germline V gives CDR1 SGHNT, CDR2 YYREEE (reference sequence). The CDR3 DNA sequence: TGTGCCAGCAGCTTGGTAGGACTAGCGGATAACAATGAGCAGTTCTTC. Translating gives CASSLVGLADNNEQFF.

In its sample, this clone was seen once. The chain links TRBV4-2 to TRBJ2-7, with D tentatively TRBD2 (5 bases). Germline CDR1 is LGHNA and CDR2 is YNFKEQ. CDR3 length: 17 amino acids. With 3 bases removed from V and 1 base from J, the gap between germline ends came to 19 bases. The CDR3 DNA reads TGTGCCAGCAGCCAGGACGTCCGAGGGCGGCCATCCTACGAGCAGTACTTC. Translation gives CASSQDVRGRPSYEQYF.

The chain employs TRBV7-2 and TRBJ2-5; D might be TRBD2 (6 bases). V lost 4 bases and J 6 bases, leaving 9 bases between the germline ends. The V gene's germline CDR1 is SGHTA and CDR2 FQGNSA. The CDR3 sequence is 12 residues long. The CDR3 sequence: CASSSGRQTQYF. CDR3 nucleotide sequence: TGTGCCAGCAGCTCAGGGAGGCAGACCCAGTACTTC.

The chain couples TRBV27 to TRBJ2-2; 7 nucleotides align to TRBD2. Per germline, CDR1 MNHEY and CDR2 SMNVEV (reference sequence). The CDR3 is 17 amino acids. Trimming cost V 4 bases and J 3 bases; bases outside gene matches: 11. The CDR3 loop is CASSYTGGSVDTGELFF. The CDR3 DNA is TGTGCCAGCAGTTATACGGGCGGGAGCGTCGACACCGGGGAGCTGTTTTTT.

This chain connects TRBV29-1 to TRBJ1-3; 9 nucleotides line up with TRBD1. This CDR3 is 16 amino acids long. Trimming took 8 bases from V and 3 from J; bases not matched to a gene: 14. Germline V gives CDR1 SQVTM, CDR2 ANQGSEA. CDR3 DNA sequence: TGCAGCCCCGGGGACAGGGTCCTAGTTGATGGAAACACCATATATTTT. Translation: CSPGDRVLVDGNTIYF. Complete variable domain (other parts from reference TRBV29-1 and TRBJ1-3): SAVISQKPSRDICQRGTSLTIQCQVDSQVTMMFWYRQQPGQSLTLIATANQGSEATYESGFVIDKFPISRPNLTFSTLTVSNMSPEDSSIYLCSPGDRVLVDGNTIYFGEGSWLTVV.

This clone was seen only a few times. The rearrangement links TRBV2 to TRBJ2-7; TRBD2 aligns across 8 bases. The CDR3 has 14 residues. Germline CDR1 SNHLY, CDR2 FYNNEI. Unmatched junction bases numbered 11, after V lost 6 bases and J lost 7 bases. The chain's CDR3 is CASSGDRRGGEQYF. CDR3 sequence (DNA): TGTGCCAGCAGCGGGGACCGCCGGGGGGGTGAGCAGTACTTC. The variable domain in full, completed from reference TRBV2 and TRBJ2-7, reads EPEVTQTPSHQVTQMGQEVILRCVPISNHLYFYWYRQILGQKVEFLVSFYNNEISEKSEIFDDQFSVERPDGSNFTLKIRSTKLEDSAMYFCASSGDRRGGEQYFGPGTRLTVT.

The count of this clone is one. The chain combines TRBV14 with TRBJ2-3; 13 bases line up with TRBD2. The CDR3 loop spans 17 amino acids. Germline V lookup: CDR1 SGHDN, CDR2 FVKESK. Losses at the gene ends were 3 bases for V and 4 bases for J; bases not matched to a gene: 7. CDR3 in DNA: TGTGCCAGCAGCCACGTGTGGACTAGCGGGAGAGCAGATACGCAGTATTTT. This codes for CASSHVWTSGRADTQYF.